In this sample, the clone carrying this TCR beta chain turned up a few times. Antigen unknown. The V end was cut by 6 bases, the J end by 0 bases, with 6 bases between. The CDR3 is made up of 12 amino acids. Germline CDR1 MDHEN, CDR2 SYDVKM. The sample originates from a study of T cell repertoires in cytomegalovirus infection. Overall study context: From public TCR beta signatures came an indication of both CMV infection and matching HLA type.

TCRdb redid the calling of the reads with MiXCR, one entry per CDR3 protein. This sample has around 800,000 distinct CDR3 sequences, with 32% found just once. The material sequenced was cultured CD8+ T cells from PBMCs, taken from culture after CMV antigen stimulation. This clonotype was sampled from a human donor in good health (CMV status not recorded). Some clones in this sample may be carry-over from other donors' samples. The chain carries TRBV28 and TRBJ2-7; no definite D call. The CDR3 reads CASSQSSYEQYV. CDR3 sequence (DNA): TGTGCCAGCAGCCAGAGCTCCTACGAGCAGTACGTC.